The T cell receptor (beta chain) described here comes from a study of T cell responses to AZD1222 COVID-19 vaccine. Whole-study findings and limits: Spike-specific TCRs gained breadth and depth after people received two AZD1222 doses. Researchers took repertoire samples only after the peak T cell response had come. Variant regions that are unmutated are reportedly the target of nearly half of spike-specific TCRs. Clonal diversity was possibly underestimated, and the donors were mostly white British, with more females.

Sequencing used immunoSEQ multiplex PCR; TCRdb keeps in-frame clones, though not all of them. The table includes roughly 120,000 clones, 86% detected once. To note about this clone: No antigen is known for it.

Trimming removed 5 bases from V and 4 bases from J; junction bases left unmatched: 11. Germline lookup yields CDR1 SGHTA and CDR2 FQGNSA. The length of the CDR3 is 16 residues. The receptor was isolated from an adult who received the AZD1222 COVID-19 vaccine. The sequences come from peripheral blood, collected 28 days after the second AZD1222 dose. V and J are TRBV7-2 and TRBJ2-7, with 10 bases lining up with TRBD1. As DNA, the CDR3 is TGTGCCAGCAGCACCATTGACAGGGGGCGGATATACGAGCAGTACTTC. Amino acids: CASSTIDRGRIYEQYF.